This is a list of T cell receptor beta chains from one sample in a study of blood T cell repertoires in COVID-19. Method: immunoSEQ multiplex PCR; TCRdb's copy keeps in-frame clones and lacks some. The sample records approximately 330,000 clones, about nine tenths being singletons. Sequenced material: peripheral blood. These receptor sequences come from a man aged 30 to 39 with COVID-19, enrolled during active disease. CDR3s leave out the opening cysteine and the closing phenylalanine or tryptophan. Each record gives: V gene, CDR3 protein.

V gene: TRBV23-1; CDR3 protein: ASSPFKQCPGFYGYT
V gene: TRBV3-1/TRBV3-2; CDR3 protein: ASGPPQETQY
V gene: TRBV5-1; CDR3 protein: ASSLGSRPGELF
V gene: TRBV5-4; CDR3 protein: ASSSRDREAYGYT
V gene: TRBV19; CDR3 protein: ASSIGIAKTGAGNMNTEAF
V gene: TRBV6-4; CDR3 protein: ASSDSTSHRDGSSGANVLT
V gene: TRBV3-1/TRBV3-2; CDR3 protein: ASSRYTLAGAYNEQF
V gene: TRBV2; CDR3 protein: ASSERSSHYEQY
V gene: TRBV14; CDR3 protein: ASSLGQNNYEQY
V gene: TRBV6-5; CDR3 protein: ASSYGQGLGETQY
V gene: TRBV18; CDR3 protein: ASSPLKPRVSYNSPLH
V gene: TRBV12-3/TRBV12-4; CDR3 protein: ASHGTNYQPQH
V gene: TRBV9; CDR3 protein: ASSVNDRVAEKLF
V gene: TRBV10-3; CDR3 protein: AILPYLGLAVSSYNEQF
V gene: TRBV3-1/TRBV3-2; CDR3 protein: ASSLGTSVRTQY
V gene: TRBV7-2; CDR3 protein: ASSANSPKNIQY
V gene: TRBV24-1; CDR3 protein: ATSALEGGETQY
V gene: TRBV4-2; CDR3 protein: ASSQNSGASDTQY
V gene: TRBV7-2; CDR3 protein: ASSLSSDRAGANVLT
V gene: TRBV15; CDR3 protein: ATSREGWGPSLNL
V gene: TRBV6-5; CDR3 protein: ASRTQPNYGYT
V gene: TRBV11-3; CDR3 protein: ASSLLHGAGELF